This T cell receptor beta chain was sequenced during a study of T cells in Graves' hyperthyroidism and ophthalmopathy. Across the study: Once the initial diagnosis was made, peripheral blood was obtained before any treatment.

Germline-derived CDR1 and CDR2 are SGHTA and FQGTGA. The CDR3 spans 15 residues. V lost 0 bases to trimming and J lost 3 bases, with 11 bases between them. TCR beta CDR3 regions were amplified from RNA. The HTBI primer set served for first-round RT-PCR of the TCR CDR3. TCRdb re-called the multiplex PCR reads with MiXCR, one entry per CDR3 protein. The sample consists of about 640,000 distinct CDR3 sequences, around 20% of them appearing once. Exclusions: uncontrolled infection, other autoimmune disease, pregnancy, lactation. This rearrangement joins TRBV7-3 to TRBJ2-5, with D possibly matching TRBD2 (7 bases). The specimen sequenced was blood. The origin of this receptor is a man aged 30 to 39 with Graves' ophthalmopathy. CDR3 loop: CASSLTGGREETQYF. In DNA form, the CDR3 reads TGTGCCAGCAGCTTAACCGGGGGGCGGGAAGAGACCCAGTACTTC. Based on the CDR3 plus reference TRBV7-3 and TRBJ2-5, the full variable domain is GAGVSQTPSNKVTEKGKYVELRCDPISGHTALYWYRQSLGQGPEFLIYFQGTGAADDSGLPNDRFFAVRPEGSVSTLKIQRTERGDSAVYLCASSLTGGREETQYFGPGTRLLVL.